One and the same sample provided the 25 T cell receptor beta chains below, sequenced in a study of blood T cell repertoires in COVID-19. This table comes from immunoSEQ multiplex PCR, and its TCRdb copy is limited to in-frame clones, with some not included. The sample carries about 170,000 clones, around nine tenths recorded once. Material for sequencing was peripheral blood. Receptors originate from a woman aged 80 or over with COVID-19, enrolled during active disease.

The CDR3 bases are TGTGCCACCAGCAGACGGACAGGTGCAGAGACCCAGTACTTC. Its protein product is CATSRRTGAETQYF. V and J are TRBV15 and TRBJ2-5; 7 bases line up with TRBD1. This CDR3 comprises 14 residues. Germline assignment: CDR1 LNHNV and CDR2 YYDKDF (reference sequence). Germline trimming cut 2 bases from V and 4 bases from J; bases unmatched to any gene: 4. The full variable domain, its missing parts supplied by reference TRBV15 and TRBJ2-5, is DAMVIQNPRYQVTQFGKPVTLSCSQTLNHNVMYWYQQKSSQAPKLLFHYYDKDFNNEADTPDNFQSRRPNTSFCFLDIRSPGLGDTAMYLCATSRRTGAETQYFGPGTRLLVL.

V gene TRBV3-1 (or the pseudogene TRBV3-2) combines with J gene TRBJ2-1; 8 bases agree with TRBD2. V shed 1 base, J shed 8 bases, and the junction held 4 bases outside the gene matches. Looked up from germline, CDR1 is LGHDT and CDR2 is YNNKEL (reference sequence). The CDR3 length is 14 residues. The CDR3 sequence is CASSQGTSRHEQFF. The CDR3 nucleotides read TGTGCCAGCAGCCAAGGGACTAGCCGCCATGAGCAGTTCTTC.

The CDR3 sequence is CASSVQVGNTEAFF. DNA of the CDR3: TGTGCCAGTAGTGTACAGGTCGGCAACACTGAAGCTTTCTTT. The chain joins TRBV19 to TRBJ1-1; a possible D gene is TRBD1 (5 bases). CDR1 and CDR2 (germline): LNHDA, SQIVND (reference sequence). CDR3 length: 14 residues. V lost 5 bases to trimming and J lost 2 bases, with 12 bases between them.

V and J are TRBV4-3 and TRBJ1-2, with no clear D. The CDR3 is 15 residues long. Germline V CDR1 and CDR2: LGHNA, YSLEER. The germline V and J ends were trimmed by 0 bases and 4 bases, with 12 bases remaining between them. CDR3: CASSQDLPGTYGYTF. In nucleotides, the CDR3 is TGCGCCAGCAGCCAAGATCTGCCCGGTACCTATGGCTACACCTTC.

The rearrangement uses TRBV9 and TRBJ1-4; TRBD1 aligns across 7 bases. The CDR3 is made up of 15 amino acids. Germline loops: CDR1 SGDLS, CDR2 YYNGEE. With 4 bases clipped from V and 6 bases from J, the junction kept 9 bases outside the gene matches. This CDR3 reads CASSPYMDRHEKLFF. In DNA, the CDR3 is TGTGCCAGCAGCCCCTACATGGACAGGCATGAAAAACTGTTTTTT.

In DNA, the CDR3 is TGTGCCAGCACTACGACAGGGAACACCGGGGAGCTGTTTTTT. As protein: CASTTTGNTGELFF. The rearrangement links TRBV7-8 to TRBJ2-2, with a tentative D call TRBD1 (6 bases). Deletions cut 7 bases from V and 1 base from J, with 10 bases between. CDR3 size: 14 residues. Per the germline V gene, CDR1 is SGHVS and CDR2 is FQNEAQ.

This rearrangement joins TRBV27 to TRBJ2-2, with D possibly matching TRBD2 (6 bases). The V and J ends lost 4 bases and 4 bases respectively, with 16 bases between them. The CDR3 has 16 residues. Germline V gene sequence: CDR1 MNHEY, CDR2 SMNVEV (reference sequence). DNA of the CDR3: TGTGCCAGCAGTTACATAGGGGCCGGGGGCACCGGGGAGCTGTTTTTT. Translation: CASSYIGAGGTGELFF.

In this sample, this clone turned up once. The chain recombines TRBV6-5 with TRBJ2-2, with a weak D call TRBD1 (5 bases). The length of the CDR3 is 15 residues. Looked up from germline, CDR1 is MNHEY and CDR2 is SVGAGI. V lost 6 bases and J 2 bases, leaving 13 bases between the germline ends. The CDR3 bases are TGTGCCAGCAGCCAATACCAGGGAAACACCGGGGAGCTGTTTTTT. The encoded protein is CASSQYQGNTGELFF.

As DNA, the CDR3 is TGTGCCAGTAGTATTCCTAGGCGACAGGGGTTTTACAATGAGCAGTTCTTC. Translated: CASSIPRRQGFYNEQFF. The chain is built from TRBV19 and TRBJ2-1; 8 bases map to TRBD1. From germline, CDR1 is LNHDA and CDR2 SQIVND (reference sequence). J was trimmed by 4 bases and V by 3 bases; bases with no gene match: 11. The CDR3 contains 17 residues.

This clone has just one count. This sequence joins TRBV27 and TRBJ2-7, with TRBD2 identical over 7 bases. CDR3 size: 16 residues. CDR1 MNHEY and CDR2 SMNVEV come from the germline V gene (reference sequence). V dropped 7 bases and J dropped 3; count of bases not matched to a gene: 15. Here the CDR3 DNA reads TGTGCCAGCACCTCACTGGGGAGCGGGAAGGGCTACGAGCAGTACTTC. It encodes CASTSLGSGKGYEQYF.

The V call is TRBV6-1, the J call TRBJ2-3; tentative D call: TRBD2 (6 bases). Germline V CDR1 and CDR2: MNHNS, SASEGT. Trimming pared 0 bases from V and 0 bases from J, leaving 10 bases between. The CDR3 runs 16 residues. The CDR3 DNA follows: TGTGCCAGCAGTGAAGCGTGGGGAGGAAGCACAGATACGCAGTATTTT. Residues: CASSEAWGGSTDTQYF.

CDR3 coding DNA: TGTGCCACCAGCAGAGATCCTAGCTCGGATACGCAGTATTTT. The encoded protein is CATSRDPSSDTQYF. The rearrangement uses TRBV15 and TRBJ2-3, with D possibly being TRBD2 (5 bases). V dropped 0 bases and J dropped 6 bases, with 10 bases sitting between them. Germline values: CDR1 LNHNV, CDR2 YYDKDF (reference sequence). The CDR3 has 14 residues.

V is TRBV5-6 and J is TRBJ1-2, with 8 bases fitting TRBD1. The CDR3 is 14 amino acids. The trim removed 7 bases at V and 4 bases at J, leaving 9 bases unmatched. Germline CDR1 is SGHDT and CDR2 is YYEEEE. The CDR3 loop is CASGRDRKGYGYTF. DNA for the CDR3: TGTGCCAGCGGCAGGGACAGGAAGGGCTATGGCTACACCTTC.

J is TRBJ2-1 and V is TRBV20-1; 8 nucleotides match TRBD2. The CDR3 consists of 14 residues. Germline V gene lookup returns CDR1 DFQATT and CDR2 SNEGSKA (reference sequence). The ends lost 3 bases at V and 8 bases at J; junction bases unmatched: 9. In DNA form, the CDR3 reads TGCAGTGCTAGTTTTAGCGGGAAGGTGTATGAGCAGTTCTTC. It translates to CSASFSGKVYEQFF.

This chain joins TRBV5-4 and TRBJ1-1; unclear D gene. Germline CDR1 reads SGHNT; CDR2 reads YYREEE (reference sequence). Trimming cost V 0 bases and J 3 bases, with 18 bases left between them. This CDR3 spans 17 amino acids. CDR3 sequence (DNA): TGTGCCAGCAGCTTGGGGTTGGGAGGGAAGGTGGACACTGAAGCTTTCTTT. This translates into CASSLGLGGKVDTEAFF.

The rearrangement uses TRBV9 and TRBJ2-1, with D maybe TRBD1 (5 bases). Germline values: CDR1 SGDLS, CDR2 YYNGEE. The V end was cut by 0 bases, the J end by 8 bases, with 12 bases between. The CDR3 sequence is 14 residues long. The chain's CDR3 is CASSVAGAFDEQFF. CDR3 DNA sequence: TGTGCCAGCAGCGTAGCTGGGGCGTTCGATGAGCAGTTCTTC.

The chain links TRBV11-3 to TRBJ2-1, with 10 positions matching TRBD2. Germline assignment: CDR1 SGHNT and CDR2 YENEEA. The CDR3 runs 14 residues. After removal of 5 bases from V and 5 bases from J, the junction contained 3 bases not matched to a gene. Here the CDR3 DNA reads TGTGCCAGCAGCCCGGGACTAGCGCACAATGAGCAGTTCTTC. Translation gives CASSPGLAHNEQFF.

This chain uses TRBV28 with TRBJ1-6; D possibly corresponds to TRBD1 (6 bases). The CDR3 is made up of 14 amino acids. The V end lost 3 bases, the J end lost 5 bases, and 8 bases lay between the germline ends. Germline V gives CDR1 MDHEN, CDR2 SYDVKM. CDR3 amino acids: CASSLQGNNSPLHF. DNA for the CDR3: TGTGCCAGCAGTTTGCAGGGGAATAATTCACCCCTCCACTTT.

This clone has a handful of counts. The rearrangement links TRBV11-2 to TRBJ2-7; D uncertain. The germline CDR1 and CDR2 sequences are SGHAT and FQNNGV. The CDR3 covers 11 residues. With 4 bases removed from V and 4 bases from J, the gap between germline ends came to 5 bases. CDR3 DNA: TGTGCCAGCAGCTGGAGATACGAGCAGTACTTC. This codes for CASSWRYEQYF.

This chain links TRBV15 with TRBJ1-4; a weak D match, TRBD1 (5 bases). V was cut by 5 bases and J by 8 bases, with 15 bases left in between. The CDR3 runs to 14 residues. The germline V gene has CDR1 LNHNV and CDR2 YYDKDF (reference sequence). CDR3 in DNA: TGTGCCACCAGCTGGGACGGGGGAGGAGAAAAACTGTTTTTT. Translation gives CATSWDGGGEKLFF.

There are a few counts of this clone. The rearrangement uses TRBV6-5 and TRBJ1-2; 8 bases fit TRBD1. V gave up 10 bases and J gave up 6 bases; unmatched junction bases: 13. The germline V gene encodes CDR1 MNHEY and CDR2 SVGAGI. CDR3 length: 14 amino acids. This CDR3 is CATKADRVLHGYTF. The DNA of the CDR3 is TGTGCCACAAAGGCGGACAGGGTTTTGCATGGCTACACCTTC.

The chain uses TRBV5-8 and TRBJ1-5; 10 nucleotides align to TRBD1. V lost 4 bases and J lost 6; bases outside the gene matches: 13. Germline V CDR1 and CDR2: SGHTS, YDEGEE. The CDR3 consists of 17 residues. CDR3 region: CASSLHPGTGVVQPQHF. The CDR3 DNA reads as TGTGCCAGCAGCCTGCACCCCGGGACAGGGGTAGTTCAGCCCCAGCATTTT.

V gene TRBV20-1 combines with J gene TRBJ1-2, with a tentative D call TRBD1 (6 bases). V was cut by 6 bases and J by 6 bases, with 11 bases left in between. CDR1 and CDR2 from the germline V gene are DFQATT and SNEGSKA (reference sequence). This CDR3 region has 11 residues. The CDR3 loop is CSARTVHGYTF. CDR3 coding DNA: TGCAGTGCAAGGACAGTTCATGGCTACACCTTC.

The rearrangement links TRBV28 to TRBJ1-2; TRBD1 matches at 9 bases. The V and J ends lost 5 bases and 4 bases, in that order; junction bases with no gene match: 11. Germline V CDR1 and CDR2: MDHEN, SYDVKM. The CDR3 has 16 residues. The CDR3 region is CASSPAGQGRFYGYTF. CDR3 DNA: TGTGCCAGCAGTCCCGCGGGACAGGGTCGGTTCTATGGCTACACCTTC.

The CDR3 DNA is TGTGCCAGCAGCCCCTGGGGGGGGAGTTTGGCCGGGGAGCTGTTTTTT. It translates to CASSPWGGSLAGELFF. V is TRBV5-6 and J is TRBJ2-2; 7 nucleotides agree with TRBD2. In germline, CDR1 is SGHDT, CDR2 YYEEEE. V gave up 4 bases and J gave up 6 bases; unmatched junction bases: 12. This CDR3 contains 16 residues.